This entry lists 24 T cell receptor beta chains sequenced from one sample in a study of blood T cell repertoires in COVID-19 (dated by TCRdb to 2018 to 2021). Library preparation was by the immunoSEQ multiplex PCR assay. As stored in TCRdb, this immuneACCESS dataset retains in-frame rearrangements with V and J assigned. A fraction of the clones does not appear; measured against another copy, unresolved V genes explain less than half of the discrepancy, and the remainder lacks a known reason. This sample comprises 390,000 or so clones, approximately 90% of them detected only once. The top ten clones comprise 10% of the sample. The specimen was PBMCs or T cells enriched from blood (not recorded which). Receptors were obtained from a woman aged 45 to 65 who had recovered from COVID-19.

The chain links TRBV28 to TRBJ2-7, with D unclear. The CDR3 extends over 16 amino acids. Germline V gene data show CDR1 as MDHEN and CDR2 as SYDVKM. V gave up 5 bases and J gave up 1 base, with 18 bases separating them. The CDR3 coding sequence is TGTGCCAGCAGTCCCCCTCAACTCGACACTTCCTACGAGCAGTACTTC. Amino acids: CASSPPQLDTSYEQYF.

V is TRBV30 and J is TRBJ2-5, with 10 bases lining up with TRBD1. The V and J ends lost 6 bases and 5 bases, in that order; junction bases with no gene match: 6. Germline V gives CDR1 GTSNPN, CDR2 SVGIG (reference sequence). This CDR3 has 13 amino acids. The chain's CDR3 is CACRDRGYETQYF. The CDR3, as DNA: TGTGCCTGCCGGGACAGGGGCTATGAGACCCAGTACTTC.

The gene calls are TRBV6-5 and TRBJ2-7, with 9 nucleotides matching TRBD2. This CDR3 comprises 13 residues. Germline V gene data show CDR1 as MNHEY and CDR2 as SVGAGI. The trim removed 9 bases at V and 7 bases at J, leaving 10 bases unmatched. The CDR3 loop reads CASALAGVSEQYF. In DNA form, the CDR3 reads TGTGCCAGTGCATTAGCGGGGGTGAGTGAGCAGTACTTC.

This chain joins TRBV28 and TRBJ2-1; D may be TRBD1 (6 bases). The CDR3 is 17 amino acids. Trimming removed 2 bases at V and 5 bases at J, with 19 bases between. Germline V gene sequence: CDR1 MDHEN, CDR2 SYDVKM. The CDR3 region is CASSLMFLWGLNNEQFF. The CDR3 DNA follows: TGTGCCAGCAGTTTAATGTTCCTATGGGGGCTAAACAATGAGCAGTTCTTC.

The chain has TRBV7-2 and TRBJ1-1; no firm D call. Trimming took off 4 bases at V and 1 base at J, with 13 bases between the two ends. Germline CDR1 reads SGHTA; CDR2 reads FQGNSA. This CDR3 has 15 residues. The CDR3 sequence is CASSSTGSKNTEAFF. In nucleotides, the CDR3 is TGTGCCAGCAGCTCCACCGGGTCTAAGAACACTGAAGCTTTCTTT. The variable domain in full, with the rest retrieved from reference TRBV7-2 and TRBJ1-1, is GAGVSQSPSNKVTEKGKDVELRCDPISGHTALYWYRQSLGQGLEFLIYFQGNSAPDKSGLPSDRFSAERTGGSVSTLTIQRTQQEDSAVYLCASSSTGSKNTEAFFGQGTRLTVV.

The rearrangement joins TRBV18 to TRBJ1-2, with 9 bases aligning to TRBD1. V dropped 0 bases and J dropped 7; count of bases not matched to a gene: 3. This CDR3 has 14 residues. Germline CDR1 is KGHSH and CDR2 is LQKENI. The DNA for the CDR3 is TGTGCCAGCTCACCACCGGGACAGGGCGGTGGCTACACCTTC. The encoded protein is CASSPPGQGGGYTF. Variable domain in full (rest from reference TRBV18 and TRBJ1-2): NAGVMQNPRHLVRRRGQEARLRCSPMKGHSHVYWYRQLPEEGLKFMVYLQKENIIDESGMPKERFSAEFPKEGPSILRIQQVVRGDSAAYFCASSPPGQGGGYTFGSGTRLTVV.

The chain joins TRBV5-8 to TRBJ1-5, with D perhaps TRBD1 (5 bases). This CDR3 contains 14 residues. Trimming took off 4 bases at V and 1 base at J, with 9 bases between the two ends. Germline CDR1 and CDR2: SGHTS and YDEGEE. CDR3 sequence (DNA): TGTGCCAGCAGCAGGGGACTGAGCAATCAGCCCCAGCATTTT. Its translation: CASSRGLSNQPQHF.

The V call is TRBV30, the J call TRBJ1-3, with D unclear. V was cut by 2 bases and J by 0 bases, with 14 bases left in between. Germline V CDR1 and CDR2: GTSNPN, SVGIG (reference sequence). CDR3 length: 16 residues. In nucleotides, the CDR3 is TGTGCCTGGAGTTCGATGGCGGGAAGCTCTGGAAACACCATATATTTT. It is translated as CAWSSMAGSSGNTIYF.

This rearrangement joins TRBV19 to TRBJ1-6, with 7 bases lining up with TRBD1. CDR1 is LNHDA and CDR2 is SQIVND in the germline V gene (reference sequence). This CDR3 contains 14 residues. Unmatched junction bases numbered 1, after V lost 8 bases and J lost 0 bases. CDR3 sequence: CASGTDSYNSPLHF. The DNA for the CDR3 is TGTGCCAGTGGGACAGACTCCTATAATTCACCCCTCCACTTT.

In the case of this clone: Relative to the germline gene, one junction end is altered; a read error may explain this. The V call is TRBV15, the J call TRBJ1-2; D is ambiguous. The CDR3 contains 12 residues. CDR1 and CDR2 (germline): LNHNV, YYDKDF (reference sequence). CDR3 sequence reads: CATSRGESVVAF. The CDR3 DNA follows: TGTGCCACCAGCAGAGGTGAGAGTGTGGTCGCCTTC.

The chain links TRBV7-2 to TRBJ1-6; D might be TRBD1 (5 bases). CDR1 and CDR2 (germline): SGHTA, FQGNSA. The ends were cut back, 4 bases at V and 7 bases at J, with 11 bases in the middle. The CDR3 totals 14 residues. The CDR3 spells CASSSGLGNSPLHF. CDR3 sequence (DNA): TGTGCCAGCAGCTCAGGGTTGGGGAATTCACCCCTCCACTTT.

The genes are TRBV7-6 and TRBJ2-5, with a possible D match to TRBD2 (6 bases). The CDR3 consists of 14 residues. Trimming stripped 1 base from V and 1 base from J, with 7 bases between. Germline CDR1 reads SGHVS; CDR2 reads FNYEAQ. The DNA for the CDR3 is TGTGCCAGCAGCTTAGGGGGACTCCAAGAGACCCAGTACTTC. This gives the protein CASSLGGLQETQYF.

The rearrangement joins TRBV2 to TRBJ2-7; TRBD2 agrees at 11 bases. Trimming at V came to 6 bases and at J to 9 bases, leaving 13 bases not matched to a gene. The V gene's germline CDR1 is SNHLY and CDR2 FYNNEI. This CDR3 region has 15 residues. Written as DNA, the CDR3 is TGTGCCAGCAGCCAGGGGCGGCTAGCGGGGGGACGGCAGTACTTC. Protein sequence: CASSQGRLAGGRQYF.

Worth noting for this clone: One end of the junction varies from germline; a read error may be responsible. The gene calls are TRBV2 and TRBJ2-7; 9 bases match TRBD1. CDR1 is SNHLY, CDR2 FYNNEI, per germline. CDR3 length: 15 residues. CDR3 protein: CASSEARGQGGLRVF. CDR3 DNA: TGTGCCAGCAGTGAAGCTAGGGGACAGGGTGGGTTGAGGGTCTTC.

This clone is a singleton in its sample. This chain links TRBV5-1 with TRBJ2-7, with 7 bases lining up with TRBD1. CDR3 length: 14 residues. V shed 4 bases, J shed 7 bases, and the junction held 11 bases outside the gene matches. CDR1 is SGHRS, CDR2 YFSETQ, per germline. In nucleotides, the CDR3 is TGCGCCAGCAGCGACGGGACAGACCGGCGGGAGCAGTACTTC. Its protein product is CASSDGTDRREQYF.

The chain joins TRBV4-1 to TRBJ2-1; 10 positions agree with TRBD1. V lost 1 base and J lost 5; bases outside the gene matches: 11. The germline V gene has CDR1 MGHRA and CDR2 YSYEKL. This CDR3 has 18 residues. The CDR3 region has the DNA TGCGCCAGCAGCCAAGTTTGGACAGGGGGGACCCCACACAATGAGCAGTTCTTC. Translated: CASSQVWTGGTPHNEQFF.

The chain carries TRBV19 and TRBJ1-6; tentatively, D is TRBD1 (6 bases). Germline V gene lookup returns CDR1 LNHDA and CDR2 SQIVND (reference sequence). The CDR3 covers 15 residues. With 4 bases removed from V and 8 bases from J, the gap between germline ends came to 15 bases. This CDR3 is CASSTPRGSDSPLHF. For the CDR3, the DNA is TGTGCCAGTAGTACGCCGAGGGGGTCTGATTCACCCCTCCACTTT.

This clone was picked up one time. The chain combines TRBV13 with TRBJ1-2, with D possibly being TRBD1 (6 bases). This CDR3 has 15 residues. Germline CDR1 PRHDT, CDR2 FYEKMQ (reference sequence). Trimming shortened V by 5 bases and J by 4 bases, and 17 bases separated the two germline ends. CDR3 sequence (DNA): TGTGCCAGCAGCCCATACGGGGGGGCTTTCTATGGCTACACCTTC. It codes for CASSPYGGAFYGYTF.

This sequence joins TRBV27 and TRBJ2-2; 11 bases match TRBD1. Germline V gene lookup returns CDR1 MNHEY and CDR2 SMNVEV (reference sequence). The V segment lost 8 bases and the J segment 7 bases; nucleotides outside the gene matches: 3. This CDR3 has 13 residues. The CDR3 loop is CASRDRGIGELFF. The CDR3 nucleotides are TGTGCCAGCCGGGACAGGGGGATCGGGGAGCTGTTTTTT.

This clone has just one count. The DNA of the CDR3 is TGTGCCAGCAGCCACGACAGCGTAAGCTATGGCTACACCTTC. Translating gives CASSHDSVSYGYTF. This rearrangement joins TRBV9 to TRBJ1-2; a possible D gene is TRBD1 (5 bases). CDR1 and CDR2 (germline): SGDLS, YYNGEE. Trimming pared 4 bases from V and 4 bases from J, leaving 14 bases between. The CDR3 totals 14 residues.

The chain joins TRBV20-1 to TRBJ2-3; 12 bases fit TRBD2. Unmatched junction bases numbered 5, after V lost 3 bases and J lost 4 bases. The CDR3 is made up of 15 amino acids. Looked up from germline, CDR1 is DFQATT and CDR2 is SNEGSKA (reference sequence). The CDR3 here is CSASVSSGGADTQYF. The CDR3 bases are TGCAGTGCTAGTGTGTCTAGCGGGGGGGCAGATACGCAGTATTTT.

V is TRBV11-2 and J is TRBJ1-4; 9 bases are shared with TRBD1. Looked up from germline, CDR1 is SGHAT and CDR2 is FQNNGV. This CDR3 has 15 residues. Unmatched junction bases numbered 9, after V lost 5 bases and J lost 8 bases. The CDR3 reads CASSHRDRAPEKLFF. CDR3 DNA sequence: TGTGCCAGCAGCCATCGGGACAGGGCGCCGGAAAAACTGTTTTTT. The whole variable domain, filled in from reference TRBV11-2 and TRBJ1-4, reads EAGVAQSPRYKIIEKRQSVAFWCNPISGHATLYWYQQILGQGPKLLIQFQNNGVVDDSQLPKDRFSAERLKGVDSTLKIQPAKLEDSAVYLCASSHRDRAPEKLFFGSGTQLSVL.

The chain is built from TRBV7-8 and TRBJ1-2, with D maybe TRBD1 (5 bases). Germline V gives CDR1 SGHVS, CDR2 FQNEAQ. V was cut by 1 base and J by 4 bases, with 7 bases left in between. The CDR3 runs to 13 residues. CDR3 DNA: TGTGCCAGCAGCTTAGGAAGGGGCTATGGCTACACCTTC. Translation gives CASSLGRGYGYTF.

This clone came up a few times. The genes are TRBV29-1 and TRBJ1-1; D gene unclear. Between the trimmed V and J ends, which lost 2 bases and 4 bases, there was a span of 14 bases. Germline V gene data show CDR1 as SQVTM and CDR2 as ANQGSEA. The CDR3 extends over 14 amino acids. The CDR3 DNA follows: TGCAGCGTTGAAATTGGATCCGGGAGCACTGAAGCTTTCTTT. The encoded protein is CSVEIGSGSTEAFF.